This TCR beta chain comes out of a study of OX40 agonist ivuxolimab in advanced cancers. The overall study: Partial responses occurred in three patients (one hepatocellular carcinoma, two cutaneous melanoma).

Measured with immunoSEQ multiplex PCR; TCRdb has only the in-frame clones, and not every one. Of about 67,000 clones in the sample, over 80% were seen once. About this clone itself: Its specificity is unknown.

Points from the study as a whole: The study observed clonal expansion of CD4+ and CD8+ blood T cells by week 6 at 0.1 to 3.0 mg/kg. Researchers did not determine the expanded peripheral T cells' antigen specificity.

V lost 5 bases, J lost 5 bases, and 11 bases stayed unmatched. This CDR3 is built from 16 residues. Germline CDR1 MDHEN, CDR2 SYDVKM. Blood draws occurred at baseline, cycle 4 day 1, and cycle 7 day 1. Sequencing used CD4+ or CD8+ T cells sorted from blood, obtained in a trial of the OX40 agonist ivuxolimab. The sequence was collected from an adult with an advanced solid tumor such as melanoma, head and neck, liver or kidney cancer. The chain couples TRBV28 to TRBJ2-5; 10 bases match TRBD1. CDR3 nucleotide sequence: TGTGCCAGCAGTCACCGGGACAGGGGAGGTTTCGAGACCCAGTACTTC. Translating it yields CASSHRDRGGFETQYF. Looking up the rest from reference TRBV28 and TRBJ2-5 gives the full variable domain: DVKVTQSSRYLVKRTGEKVFLECVQDMDHENMFWYRQDPGLGLRLIYFSYDVKMKEKGDIPEGYSVSREKKERFSLILESASTNQTSMYLCASSHRDRGGFETQYFGPGTRLLVL.